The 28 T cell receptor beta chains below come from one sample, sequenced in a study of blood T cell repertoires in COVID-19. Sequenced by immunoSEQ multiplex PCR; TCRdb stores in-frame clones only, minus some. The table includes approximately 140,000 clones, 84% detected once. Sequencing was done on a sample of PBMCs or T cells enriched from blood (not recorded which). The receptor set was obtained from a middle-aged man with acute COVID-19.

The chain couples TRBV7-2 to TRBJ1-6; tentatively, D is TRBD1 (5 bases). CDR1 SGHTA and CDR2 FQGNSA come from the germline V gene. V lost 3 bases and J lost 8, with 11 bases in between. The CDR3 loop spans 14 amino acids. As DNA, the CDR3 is TGTGCCAGCAGCTTCAGCAGGGTGGATTCACCCCTCCACTTT. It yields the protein CASSFSRVDSPLHF.

CDR3 DNA: TGTGCCAGCAGCCCCAGCGGGCTCTCCTACGAGCAGTACTTC. Protein: CASSPSGLSYEQYF. The rearrangement uses TRBV9 and TRBJ2-7; the D gene is possibly TRBD2 (6 bases). The length of the CDR3 is 14 residues. The V and J ends lost 4 bases and 0 bases respectively, with 11 bases between them. In germline, CDR1 is SGDLS, CDR2 YYNGEE.

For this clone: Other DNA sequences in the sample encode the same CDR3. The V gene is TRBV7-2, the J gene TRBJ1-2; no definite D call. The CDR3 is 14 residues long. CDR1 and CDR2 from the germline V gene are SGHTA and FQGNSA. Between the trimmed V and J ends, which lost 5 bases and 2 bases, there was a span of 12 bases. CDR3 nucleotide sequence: TGTGCCAGCAGCCCCCGCCGGGTAAACTATGGCTACACCTTC. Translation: CASSPRRVNYGYTF.

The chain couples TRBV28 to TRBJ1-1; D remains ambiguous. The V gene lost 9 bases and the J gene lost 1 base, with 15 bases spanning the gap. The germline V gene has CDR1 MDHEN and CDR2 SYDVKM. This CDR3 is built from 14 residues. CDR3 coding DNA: TGTGCCAGTTCCCGGGGAAGGTCGAACACTGAAGCTTTCTTT. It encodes CASSRGRSNTEAFF.

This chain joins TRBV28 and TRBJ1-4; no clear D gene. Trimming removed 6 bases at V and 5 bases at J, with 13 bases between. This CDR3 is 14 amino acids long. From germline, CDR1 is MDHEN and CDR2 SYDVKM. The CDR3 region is CASRDRGPNEKLFF. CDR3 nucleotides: TGTGCCAGCAGGGATCGCGGGCCGAATGAAAAACTGTTTTTT. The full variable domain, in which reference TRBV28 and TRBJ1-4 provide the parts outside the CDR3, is DVKVTQSSRYLVKRTGEKVFLECVQDMDHENMFWYRQDPGLGLRLIYFSYDVKMKEKGDIPEGYSVSREKKERFSLILESASTNQTSMYLCASRDRGPNEKLFFGSGTQLSVL.

This CDR3 is CASSPRTSGGAGDEQFF. Written as DNA, the CDR3 is TGTGCCAGCAGCCCCAGGACTAGCGGGGGGGCGGGGGATGAGCAGTTCTTC. The V call is TRBV7-6, the J call TRBJ2-1, with 15 bases lining up with TRBD2. The germline gives CDR1 SGHVS, CDR2 FNYEAQ. The CDR3 runs 17 residues. V was clipped by 5 bases and J by 8 bases; unmatched bases: 10.

The CDR3 protein is CASSRAGGSDYGYTF. DNA of the CDR3: TGCGCCAGCAGCCGGGCAGGGGGCTCCGACTATGGCTACACCTTC. The chain is built from TRBV4-3 and TRBJ1-2; the match to TRBD1 covers 8 bases. This CDR3 comprises 15 residues. Germline V gives CDR1 LGHNA, CDR2 YSLEER. V was pared by 4 bases and J by 3 bases, with 7 bases of the junction left unmatched.

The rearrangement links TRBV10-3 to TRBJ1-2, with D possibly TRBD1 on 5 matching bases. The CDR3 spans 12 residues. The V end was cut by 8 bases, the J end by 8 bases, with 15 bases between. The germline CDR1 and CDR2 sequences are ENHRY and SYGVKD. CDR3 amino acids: CAIGAGVMGYTF. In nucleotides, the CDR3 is TGTGCCATCGGGGCTGGTGTTATGGGCTACACCTTC.

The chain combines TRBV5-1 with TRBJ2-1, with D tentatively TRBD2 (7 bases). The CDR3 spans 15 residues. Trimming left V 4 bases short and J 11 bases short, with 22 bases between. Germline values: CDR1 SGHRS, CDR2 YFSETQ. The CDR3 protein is CASSPLPGRGGKQFF. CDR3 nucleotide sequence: TGCGCCAGCAGCCCCTTGCCGGGGAGGGGGGGTAAGCAGTTCTTC. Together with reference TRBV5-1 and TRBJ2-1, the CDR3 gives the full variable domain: KAGVTQTPRYLIKTRGQQVTLSCSPISGHRSVSWYQQTPGQGLQFLFEYFSETQRNKGNFPGRFSGRQFSNSRSEMNVSTLELGDSALYLCASSPLPGRGGKQFFGPGTRLTVL.

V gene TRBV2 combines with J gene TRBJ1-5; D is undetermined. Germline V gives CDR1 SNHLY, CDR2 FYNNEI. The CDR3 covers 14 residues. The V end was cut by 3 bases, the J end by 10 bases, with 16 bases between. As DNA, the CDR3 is TGTGCCAGCAGTGAGGAGGCAGAGGTTCAACCCCAGCATTTT. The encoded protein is CASSEEAEVQPQHF.

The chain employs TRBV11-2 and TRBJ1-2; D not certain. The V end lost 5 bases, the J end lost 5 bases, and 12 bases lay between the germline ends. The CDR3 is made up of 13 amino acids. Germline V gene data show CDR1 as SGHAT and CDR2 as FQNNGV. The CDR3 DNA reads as TGTGCCAGCAGCCCAAGGAGGCTTTATGGCTACACCTTC. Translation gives CASSPRRLYGYTF.

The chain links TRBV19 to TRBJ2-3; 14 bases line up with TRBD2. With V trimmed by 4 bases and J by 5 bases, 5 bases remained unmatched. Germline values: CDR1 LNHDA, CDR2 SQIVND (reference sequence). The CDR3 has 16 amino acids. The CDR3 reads CASSSLGTSGGDTQYF. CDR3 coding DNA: TGTGCCAGTAGTAGCCTCGGGACTAGCGGGGGAGATACGCAGTATTTT. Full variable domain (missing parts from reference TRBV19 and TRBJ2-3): DGGITQSPKYLFRKEGQNVTLSCEQNLNHDAMYWYRQDPGQGLRLIYYSQIVNDFQKGDIAEGYSVSREKKESFPLTVTSAQKNPTAFYLCASSSLGTSGGDTQYFGPGTRLTVL.

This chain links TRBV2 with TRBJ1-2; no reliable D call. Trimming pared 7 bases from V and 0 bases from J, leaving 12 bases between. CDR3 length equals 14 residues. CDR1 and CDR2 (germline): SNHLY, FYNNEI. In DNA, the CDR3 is TGTGCCAGCACCGCTGGACTGCCTAACTATGGCTACACCTTC. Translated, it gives CASTAGLPNYGYTF.

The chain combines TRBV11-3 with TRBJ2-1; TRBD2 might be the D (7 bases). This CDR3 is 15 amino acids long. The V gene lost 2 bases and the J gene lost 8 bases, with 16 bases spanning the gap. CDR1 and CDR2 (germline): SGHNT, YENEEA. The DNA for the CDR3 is TGTGCCAGCAGCTTATTCGGGGAGGGGGACGATGAGCAGTTCTTC. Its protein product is CASSLFGEGDDEQFF. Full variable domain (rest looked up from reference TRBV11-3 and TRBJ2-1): EAGVVQSPRYKIIEKKQPVAFWCNPISGHNTLYWYLQNLGQGPELLIRYENEEAVDDSQLPKDRFSAERLKGVDSTLKIQPAELGDSAVYLCASSLFGEGDDEQFFGPGTRLTVL.

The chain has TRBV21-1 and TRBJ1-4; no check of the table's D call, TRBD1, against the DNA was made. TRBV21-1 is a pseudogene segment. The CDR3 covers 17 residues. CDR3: CASSSRTGGSPNEKLFF. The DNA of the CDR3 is TGTGCCAGCAGCTCCCGGACAGGGGGCTCCCCTAATGAAAAACTGTTTTTT.

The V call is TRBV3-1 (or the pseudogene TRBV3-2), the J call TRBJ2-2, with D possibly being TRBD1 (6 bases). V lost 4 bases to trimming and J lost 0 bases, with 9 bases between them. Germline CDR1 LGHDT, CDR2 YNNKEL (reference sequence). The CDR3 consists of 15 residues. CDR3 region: CASSRTDANTGELFF. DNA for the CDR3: TGTGCCAGCAGCCGGACAGACGCGAACACCGGGGAGCTGTTTTTT.

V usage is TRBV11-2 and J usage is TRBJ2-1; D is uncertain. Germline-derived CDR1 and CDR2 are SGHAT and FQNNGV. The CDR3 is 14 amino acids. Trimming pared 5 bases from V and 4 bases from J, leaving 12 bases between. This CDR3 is CASSLNSPYNEQFF. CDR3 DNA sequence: TGTGCCAGCAGCCTCAACTCCCCTTACAATGAGCAGTTCTTC.

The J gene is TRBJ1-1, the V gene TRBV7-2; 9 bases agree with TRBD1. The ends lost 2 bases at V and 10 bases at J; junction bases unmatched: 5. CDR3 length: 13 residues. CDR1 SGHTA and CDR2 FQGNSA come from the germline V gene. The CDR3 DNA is TGTGCCAGCAGCTTATTGAGGGACAGGGTAGCTTTCTTT. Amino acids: CASSLLRDRVAFF.

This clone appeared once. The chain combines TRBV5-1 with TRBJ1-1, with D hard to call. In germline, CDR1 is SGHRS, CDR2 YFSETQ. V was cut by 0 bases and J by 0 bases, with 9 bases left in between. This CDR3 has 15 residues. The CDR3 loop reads CASSLVTSMNTEAFF. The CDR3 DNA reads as TGCGCCAGCAGCTTGGTGACTAGTATGAACACTGAAGCTTTCTTT.

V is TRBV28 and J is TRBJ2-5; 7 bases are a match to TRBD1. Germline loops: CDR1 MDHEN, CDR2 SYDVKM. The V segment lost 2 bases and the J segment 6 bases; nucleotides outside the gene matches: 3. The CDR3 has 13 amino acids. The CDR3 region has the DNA TGTGCCAGCAGTTTAATACAGGGGAAGACCCAGTACTTC. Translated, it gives CASSLIQGKTQYF.

In nucleotides, the CDR3 is TGTGCCAGCAGGGCAAACAGGGCTGGAAACACCATATATTTT. Protein sequence: CASRANRAGNTIYF. The chain combines TRBV2 with TRBJ1-3, with D possibly TRBD1 on 6 matching bases. CDR1 SNHLY and CDR2 FYNNEI come from the germline V gene. Trimming shortened V by 6 bases and J by 2 bases, and 11 bases separated the two germline ends. This CDR3 has 14 residues.

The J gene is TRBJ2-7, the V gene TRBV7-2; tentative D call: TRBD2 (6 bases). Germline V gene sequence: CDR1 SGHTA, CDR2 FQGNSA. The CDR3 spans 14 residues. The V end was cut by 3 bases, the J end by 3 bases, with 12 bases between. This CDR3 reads CASSFGREDYEQYF. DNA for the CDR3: TGTGCCAGCAGCTTCGGCAGGGAGGACTACGAGCAGTACTTC.

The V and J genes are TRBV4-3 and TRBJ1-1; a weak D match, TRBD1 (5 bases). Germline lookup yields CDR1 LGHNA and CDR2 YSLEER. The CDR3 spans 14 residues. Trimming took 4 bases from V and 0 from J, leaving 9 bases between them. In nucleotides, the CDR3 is TGCGCCAGCAGCCCGGGACTGCTGAACACTGAAGCTTTCTTT. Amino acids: CASSPGLLNTEAFF.

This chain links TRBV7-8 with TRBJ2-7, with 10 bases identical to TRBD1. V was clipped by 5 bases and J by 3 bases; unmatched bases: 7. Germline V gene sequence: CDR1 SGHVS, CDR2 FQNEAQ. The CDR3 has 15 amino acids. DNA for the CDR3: TGTGCCAGCAGCCGCCGGGACAGGGGAATCTACGAGCAGTACTTC. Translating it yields CASSRRDRGIYEQYF.

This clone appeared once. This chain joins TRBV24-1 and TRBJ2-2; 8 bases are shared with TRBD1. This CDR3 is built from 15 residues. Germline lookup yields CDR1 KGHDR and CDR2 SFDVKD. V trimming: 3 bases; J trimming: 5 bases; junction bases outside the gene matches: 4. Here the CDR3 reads CATSDQGAGTGELFF. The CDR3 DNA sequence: TGTGCCACCAGTGATCAGGGGGCTGGAACCGGGGAGCTGTTTTTT.

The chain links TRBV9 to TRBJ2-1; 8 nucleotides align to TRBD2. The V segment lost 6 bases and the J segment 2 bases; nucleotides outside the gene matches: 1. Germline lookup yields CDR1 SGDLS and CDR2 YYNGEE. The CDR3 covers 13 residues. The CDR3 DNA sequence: TGTGCCAGCACTAGCGGGCCCTACAATGAGCAGTTCTTC. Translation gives CASTSGPYNEQFF.

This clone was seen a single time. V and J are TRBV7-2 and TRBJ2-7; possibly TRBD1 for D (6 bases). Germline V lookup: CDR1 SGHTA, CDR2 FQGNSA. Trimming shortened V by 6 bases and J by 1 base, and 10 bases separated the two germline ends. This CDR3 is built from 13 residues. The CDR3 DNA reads TGTGCCAGCAGTTTCACAGGGTCCTACGAGCAGTACTTC. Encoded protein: CASSFTGSYEQYF. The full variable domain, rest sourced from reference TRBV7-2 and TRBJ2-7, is GAGVSQSPSNKVTEKGKDVELRCDPISGHTALYWYRQSLGQGLEFLIYFQGNSAPDKSGLPSDRFSAERTGGSVSTLTIQRTQQEDSAVYLCASSFTGSYEQYFGPGTRLTVT.

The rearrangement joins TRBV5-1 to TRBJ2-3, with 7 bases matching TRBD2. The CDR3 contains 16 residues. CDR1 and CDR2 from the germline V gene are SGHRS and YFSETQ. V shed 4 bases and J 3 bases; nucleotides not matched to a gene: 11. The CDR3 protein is CASSMGDRGGTDTQYF. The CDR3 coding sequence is TGCGCCAGCAGCATGGGGGATAGGGGAGGGACAGATACGCAGTATTTT.